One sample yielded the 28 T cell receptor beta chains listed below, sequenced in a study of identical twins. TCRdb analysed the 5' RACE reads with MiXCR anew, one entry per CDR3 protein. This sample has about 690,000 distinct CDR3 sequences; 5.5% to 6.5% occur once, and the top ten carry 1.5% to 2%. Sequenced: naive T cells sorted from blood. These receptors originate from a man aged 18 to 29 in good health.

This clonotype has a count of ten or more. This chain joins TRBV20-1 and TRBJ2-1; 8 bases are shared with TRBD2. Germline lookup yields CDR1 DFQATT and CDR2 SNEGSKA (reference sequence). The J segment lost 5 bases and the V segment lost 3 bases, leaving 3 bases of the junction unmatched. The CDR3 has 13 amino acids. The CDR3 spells CSASREGHNEQFF. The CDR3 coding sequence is TGCAGTGCTAGTCGGGAGGGACACAATGAGCAGTTCTTC.

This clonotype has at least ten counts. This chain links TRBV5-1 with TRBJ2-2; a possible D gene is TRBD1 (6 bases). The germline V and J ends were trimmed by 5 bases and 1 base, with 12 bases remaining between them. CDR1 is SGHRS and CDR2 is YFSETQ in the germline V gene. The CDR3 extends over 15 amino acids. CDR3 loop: CASSVDSRNTGELFF. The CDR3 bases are TGCGCCAGCAGTGTGGACAGTCGGAACACCGGGGAGCTGTTTTTT.

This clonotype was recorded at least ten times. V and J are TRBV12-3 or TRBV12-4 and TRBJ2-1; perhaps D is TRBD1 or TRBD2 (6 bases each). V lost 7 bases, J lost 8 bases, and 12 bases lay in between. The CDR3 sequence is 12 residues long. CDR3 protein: CASMRGDHEQFF. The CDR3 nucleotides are TGTGCCAGCATGAGGGGGGACCATGAGCAGTTCTTC.

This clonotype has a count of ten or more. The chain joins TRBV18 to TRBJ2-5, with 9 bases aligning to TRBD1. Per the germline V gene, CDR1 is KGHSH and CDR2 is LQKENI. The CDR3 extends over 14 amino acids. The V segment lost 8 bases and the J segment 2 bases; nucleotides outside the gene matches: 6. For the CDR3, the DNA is TGTGCCAGCAGTCCCGGGACAGGGCAAGAGACCCAGTACTTC. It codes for CASSPGTGQETQYF.

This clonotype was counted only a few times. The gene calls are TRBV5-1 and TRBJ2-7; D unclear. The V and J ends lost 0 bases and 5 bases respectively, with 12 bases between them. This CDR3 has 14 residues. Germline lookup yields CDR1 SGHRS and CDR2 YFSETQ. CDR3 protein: CASSLGGSWDEQYV. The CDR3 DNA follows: TGCGCCAGCAGCTTGGGGGGAAGTTGGGACGAGCAGTACGTC.

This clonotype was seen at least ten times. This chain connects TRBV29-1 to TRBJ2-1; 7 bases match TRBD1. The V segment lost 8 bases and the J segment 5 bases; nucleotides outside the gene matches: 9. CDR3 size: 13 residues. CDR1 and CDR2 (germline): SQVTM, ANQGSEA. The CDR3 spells CSLLGQYNNEQFF. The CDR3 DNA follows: TGCAGCCTGTTGGGACAGTACAACAATGAGCAGTTCTTC.

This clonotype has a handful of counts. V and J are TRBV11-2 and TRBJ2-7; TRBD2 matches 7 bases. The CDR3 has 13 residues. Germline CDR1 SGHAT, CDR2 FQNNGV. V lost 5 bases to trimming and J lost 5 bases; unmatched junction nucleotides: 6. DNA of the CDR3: TGTGCCAGCAGCGGTTTACGGGGGGACGAGCAGTACGTC. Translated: CASSGLRGDEQYV.

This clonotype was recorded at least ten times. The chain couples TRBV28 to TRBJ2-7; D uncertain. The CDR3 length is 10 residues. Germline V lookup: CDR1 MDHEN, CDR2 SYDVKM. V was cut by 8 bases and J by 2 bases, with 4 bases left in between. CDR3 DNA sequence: TGTGCCAGCGGAGCCTACGAGCAGTACTTC. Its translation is CASGAYEQYF.

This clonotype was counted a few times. The CDR3 spells CASSLGVWGSRETQYF. The CDR3 bases are TGTGCCAGCAGTTTGGGGGTTTGGGGGTCGAGGGAGACCCAGTACTTC. The chain is built from TRBV12-3 or TRBV12-4 and TRBJ2-5; tentatively, D is TRBD1 or TRBD2 (5 bases each). The CDR3 has 16 amino acids. Between the trimmed V and J ends, which lost 3 bases and 5 bases, there was a span of 19 bases.

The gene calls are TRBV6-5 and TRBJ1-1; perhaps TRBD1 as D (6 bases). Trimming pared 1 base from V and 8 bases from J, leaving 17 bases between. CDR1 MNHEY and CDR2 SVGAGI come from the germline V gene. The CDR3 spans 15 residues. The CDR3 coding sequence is TGTGCCAGCAGTTACTTGGGGGGGCCGGGGAGGGAAGCTTTCTTT. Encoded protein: CASSYLGGPGREAFF.

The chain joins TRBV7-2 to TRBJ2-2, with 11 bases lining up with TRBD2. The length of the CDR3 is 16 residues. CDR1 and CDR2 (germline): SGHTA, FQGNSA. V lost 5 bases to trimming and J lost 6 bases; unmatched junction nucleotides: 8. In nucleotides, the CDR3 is TGTGCCAGCAGCAAAGATAGCGGGAGGGCCCCCGGGGAGCTGTTTTTT. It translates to CASSKDSGRAPGELFF. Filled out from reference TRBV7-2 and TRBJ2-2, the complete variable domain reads GAGVSQSPSNKVTEKGKDVELRCDPISGHTALYWYRQSLGQGLEFLIYFQGNSAPDKSGLPSDRFSAERTGGSVSTLTIQRTQQEDSAVYLCASSKDSGRAPGELFFGEGSRLTVL.

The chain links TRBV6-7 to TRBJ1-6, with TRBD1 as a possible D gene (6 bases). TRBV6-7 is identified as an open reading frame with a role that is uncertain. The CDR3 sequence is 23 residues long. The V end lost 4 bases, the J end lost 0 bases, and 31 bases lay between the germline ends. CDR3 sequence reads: CASSWPLSGQSGPGDSYNSPLHF. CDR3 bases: TGTGCCAGCAGTTGGCCCCTATCAGGACAGTCGGGACCCGGGGACTCCTATAATTCACCCCTCCACTTT.

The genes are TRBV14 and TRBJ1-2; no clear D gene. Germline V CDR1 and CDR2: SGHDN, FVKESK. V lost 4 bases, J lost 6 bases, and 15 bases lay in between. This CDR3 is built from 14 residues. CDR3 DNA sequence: TGTGCCAGCAGCCGGCGGGTGGGTTCTGATGGCTACACCTTC. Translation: CASSRRVGSDGYTF. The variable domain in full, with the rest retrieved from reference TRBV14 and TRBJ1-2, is EAGVTQFPSHSVIEKGQTVTLRCDPISGHDNLYWYRRVMGKEIKFLLHFVKESKQDESGMPNNRFLAERTGGTYSTLKVQPAELEDSGVYFCASSRRVGSDGYTFGSGTRLTVV.

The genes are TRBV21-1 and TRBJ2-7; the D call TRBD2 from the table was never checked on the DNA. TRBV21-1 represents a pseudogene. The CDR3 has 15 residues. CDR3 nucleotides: TGTGCCAGCAGCCCTGGGGGTAGCGGGAGCCACGAGCAGTACTTC. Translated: CASSPGGSGSHEQYF.

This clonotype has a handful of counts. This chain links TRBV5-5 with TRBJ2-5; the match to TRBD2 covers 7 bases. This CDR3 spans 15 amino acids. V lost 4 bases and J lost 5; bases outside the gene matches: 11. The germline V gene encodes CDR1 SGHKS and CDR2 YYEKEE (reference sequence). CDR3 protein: CASSGSGTIDETQYF. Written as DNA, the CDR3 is TGTGCCAGCAGCGGTTCCGGGACTATCGACGAGACCCAGTACTTC. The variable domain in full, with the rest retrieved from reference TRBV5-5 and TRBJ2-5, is DAGVTQSPTHLIKTRGQQVTLRCSPISGHKSVSWYQQVLGQGPQFIFQYYEKEERGRGNFPDRFSARQFPNYSSELNVNALLLGDSALYLCASSGSGTIDETQYFGPGTRLLVL.

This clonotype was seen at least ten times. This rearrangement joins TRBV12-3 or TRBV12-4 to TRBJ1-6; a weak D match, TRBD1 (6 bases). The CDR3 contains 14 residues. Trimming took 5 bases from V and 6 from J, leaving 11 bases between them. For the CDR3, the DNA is TGTGCCAGCAGTCCGACAGGAATTAATTCACCCCTCCACTTT. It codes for CASSPTGINSPLHF.

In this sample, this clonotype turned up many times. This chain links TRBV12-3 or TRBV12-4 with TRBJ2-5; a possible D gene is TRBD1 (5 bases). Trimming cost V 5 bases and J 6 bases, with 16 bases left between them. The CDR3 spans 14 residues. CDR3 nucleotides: TGTGCCAGCAGTCCCTCCTTAGCAGGGCAGACCCAGTACTTC. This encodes CASSPSLAGQTQYF.

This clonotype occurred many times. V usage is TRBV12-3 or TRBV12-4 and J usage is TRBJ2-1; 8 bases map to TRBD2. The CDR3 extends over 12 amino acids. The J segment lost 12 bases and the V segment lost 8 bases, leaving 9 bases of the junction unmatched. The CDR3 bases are TGTGCCAGCCGCGAACCGGGAGGGCGGCAGTTCTTC. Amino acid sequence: CASREPGGRQFF.

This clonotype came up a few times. The CDR3 loop is CASSSDRGLFEPQHF. CDR3 coding DNA: TGTGCCAGCAGTTCAGACAGGGGGCTATTTGAGCCCCAGCATTTT. The chain uses TRBV6-5 and TRBJ1-5, with 10 nucleotides matching TRBD1. The germline gives CDR1 MNHEY, CDR2 SVGAGI. The V segment lost 4 bases and the J segment 8 bases; nucleotides outside the gene matches: 8. The CDR3 sequence is 15 residues long.

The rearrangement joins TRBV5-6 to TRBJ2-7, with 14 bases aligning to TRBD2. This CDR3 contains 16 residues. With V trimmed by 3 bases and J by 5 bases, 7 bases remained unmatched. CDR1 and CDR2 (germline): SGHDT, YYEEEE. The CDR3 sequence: CASSSTGTSGSDEQYV. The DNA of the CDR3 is TGTGCCAGCAGCTCGACCGGGACTAGCGGGAGCGACGAGCAGTACGTC.

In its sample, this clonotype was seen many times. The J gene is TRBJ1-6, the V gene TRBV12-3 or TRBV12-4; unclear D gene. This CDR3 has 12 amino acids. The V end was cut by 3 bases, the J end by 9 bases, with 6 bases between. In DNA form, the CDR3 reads TGTGCCAGCAGTTTCTCTGGTTCACCCCTCCACTTT. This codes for CASSFSGSPLHF.

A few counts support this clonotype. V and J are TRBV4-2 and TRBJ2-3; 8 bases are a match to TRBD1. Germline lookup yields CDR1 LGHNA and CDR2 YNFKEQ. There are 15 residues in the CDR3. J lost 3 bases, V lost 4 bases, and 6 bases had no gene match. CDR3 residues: CASSPGQGLTDTQYF. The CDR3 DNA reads TGTGCCAGCAGCCCCGGACAGGGCCTTACAGATACGCAGTATTTT.

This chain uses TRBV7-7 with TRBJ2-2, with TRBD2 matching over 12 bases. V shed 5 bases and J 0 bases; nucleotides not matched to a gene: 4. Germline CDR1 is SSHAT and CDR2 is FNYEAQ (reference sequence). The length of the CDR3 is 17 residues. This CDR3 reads CASSLGTSGPNTGELFF. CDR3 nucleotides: TGTGCCAGCAGCCTCGGGACTAGCGGGCCGAACACCGGGGAGCTGTTTTTT.

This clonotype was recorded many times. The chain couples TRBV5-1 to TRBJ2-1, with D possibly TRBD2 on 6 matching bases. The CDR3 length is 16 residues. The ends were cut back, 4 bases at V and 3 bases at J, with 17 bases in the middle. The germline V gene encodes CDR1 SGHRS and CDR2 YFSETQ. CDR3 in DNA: TGCGCCAGCAGCCTTCAGACTAGGTCCATCTACAATGAGCAGTTCTTC. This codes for CASSLQTRSIYNEQFF. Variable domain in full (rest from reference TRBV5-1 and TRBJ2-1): KAGVTQTPRYLIKTRGQQVTLSCSPISGHRSVSWYQQTPGQGLQFLFEYFSETQRNKGNFPGRFSGRQFSNSRSEMNVSTLELGDSALYLCASSLQTRSIYNEQFFGPGTRLTVL.

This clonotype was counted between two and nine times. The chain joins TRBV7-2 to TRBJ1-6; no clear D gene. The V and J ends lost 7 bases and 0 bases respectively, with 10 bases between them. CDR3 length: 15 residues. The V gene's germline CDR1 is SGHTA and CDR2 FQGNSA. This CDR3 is CASTDTSSYNSPLHF. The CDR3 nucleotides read TGTGCCAGCACTGACACCAGCTCCTATAATTCACCCCTCCACTTT.

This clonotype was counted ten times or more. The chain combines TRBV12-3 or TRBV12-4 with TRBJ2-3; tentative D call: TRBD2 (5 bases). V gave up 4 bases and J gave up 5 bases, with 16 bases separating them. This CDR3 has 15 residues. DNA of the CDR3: TGTGCCAGCAGTTATTTGGCGGGCTTGCTAGATACGCAGTATTTT. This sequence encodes CASSYLAGLLDTQYF.

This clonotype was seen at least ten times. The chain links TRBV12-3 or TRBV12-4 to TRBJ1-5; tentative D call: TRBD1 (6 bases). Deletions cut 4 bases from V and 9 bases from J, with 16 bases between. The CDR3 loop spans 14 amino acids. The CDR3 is CASSSRQAQVPQHF. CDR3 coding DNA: TGTGCCAGCAGTTCCCGACAGGCCCAGGTGCCCCAGCATTTT.

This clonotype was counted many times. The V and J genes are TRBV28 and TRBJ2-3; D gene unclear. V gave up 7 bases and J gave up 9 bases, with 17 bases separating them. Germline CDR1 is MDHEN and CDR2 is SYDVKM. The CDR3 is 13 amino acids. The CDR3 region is CASKGRVKDTQYF. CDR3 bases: TGTGCCAGCAAAGGGCGTGTTAAGGACACGCAGTATTTT.